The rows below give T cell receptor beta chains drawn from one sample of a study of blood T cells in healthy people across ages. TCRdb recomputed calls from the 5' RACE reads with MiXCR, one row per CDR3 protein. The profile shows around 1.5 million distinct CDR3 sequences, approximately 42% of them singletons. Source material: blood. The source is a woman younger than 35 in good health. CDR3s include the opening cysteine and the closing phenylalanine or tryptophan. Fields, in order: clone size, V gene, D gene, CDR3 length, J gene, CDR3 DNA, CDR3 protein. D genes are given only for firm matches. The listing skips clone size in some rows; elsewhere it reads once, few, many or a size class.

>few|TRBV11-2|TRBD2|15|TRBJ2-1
TGTGCCAGCAGCACCGGGACTAGCGCCGGGAATGAGCAGTTCTTC
CASSTGTSAGNEQFF
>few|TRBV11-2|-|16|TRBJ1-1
TGTGCCAGCAGCCTCATGGGGCAGGGAATGAACACTGAAGCTTTCTTT
CASSLMGQGMNTEAFF
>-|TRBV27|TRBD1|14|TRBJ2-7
TGTGCCAGCAGAACCTTGGGACAGTACTACGAGCAGTACTTC
CASRTLGQYYEQYF
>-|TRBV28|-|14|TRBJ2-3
TGTGCCACCATTACGGGGGCTTTTGGAGATACGCAGTATTTT
CATITGAFGDTQYF
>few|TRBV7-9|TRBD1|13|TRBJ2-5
TGTGCCAGCAGCAACAGGGGTGGAGAGACCCAGTACTTC
CASSNRGGETQYF
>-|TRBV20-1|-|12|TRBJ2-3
TGCAGTGCTACTAGGGGGGCAGATACGCAGTATTTT
CSATRGADTQYF
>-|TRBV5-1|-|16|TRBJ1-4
TGCGCCAGCAGCGAAGGCTACAGGGAGGGAGACGAAAAACTGTTTTTT
CASSEGYREGDEKLFF
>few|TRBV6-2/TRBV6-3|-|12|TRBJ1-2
TGTGCCAGCAGGGACAGTCTGATCGGCTACACCTTC
CASRDSLIGYTF
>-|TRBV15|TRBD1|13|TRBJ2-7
TGTGCCATAAGCCGGGACAGGGTCCACGAGCAGTACTTC
CAISRDRVHEQYF
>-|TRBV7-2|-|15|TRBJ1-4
TGTGCCAGCACCCGCGGGGGACGCTTTAATGAAAAACTGTTTTTT
CASTRGGRFNEKLFF
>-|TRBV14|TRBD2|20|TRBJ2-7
TGTGCCAGCAACCAAGGAGCGGGACTAGCGGGAACGAATCACCCCTACGAGCAGTACTTC
CASNQGAGLAGTNHPYEQYF
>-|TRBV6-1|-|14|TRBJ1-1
TGTGCCAGCAGTGAGGGTTACTCAGGGGCTGAAGCTTTCTTT
CASSEGYSGAEAFF
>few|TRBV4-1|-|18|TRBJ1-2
TGCGCCAGCAGCCAAGAGATGGCGGGAGGCACTGTCTCCTATGGCTACACCTTC
CASSQEMAGGTVSYGYTF
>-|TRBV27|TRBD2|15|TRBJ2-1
TGTGCCTGCAGCTCCGGGACTAGCGGCGACAATGAGCAGTTCTTC
CACSSGTSGDNEQFF
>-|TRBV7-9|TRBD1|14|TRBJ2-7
TGTGCCAGCAGCGACACGACAGGGTCCTACGAGCAGTACTTC
CASSDTTGSYEQYF
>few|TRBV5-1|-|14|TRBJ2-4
TGCGCCAGCAGCCGTGAAGGGGGACGGAACATTCAGTACTTC
CASSREGGRNIQYF
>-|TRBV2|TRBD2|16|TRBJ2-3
TGTGCCAGCAGTCCCGAAGCGGGAGGGACCACAGATACGCAGTATTTT
CASSPEAGGTTDTQYF
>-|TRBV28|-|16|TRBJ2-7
TGTGCCGGCAGTCCGCGACACCTTTGGGCGGGGAATGAGCAGTACTTC
CAGSPRHLWAGNEQYF